This T cell receptor (beta chain) was sequenced for a study of CD8 T cells in ankylosing spondylitis. Study results and limitations: Within ankylosing spondylitis blood, a TCR beta motif made up of eight or nine highly homologous variants appeared to be characteristic. Previously reported in reactive arthritis synovial fluid and blood were some of the motif variants.

Comments on this clonotype: No antigen is known for it.

TCRdb reanalysed the 5' RACE reads using MiXCR and keeps one entry per CDR3 protein. The sample includes 650,000 to 800,000 distinct CDR3 sequences, 15% to 20% seen only once; the top ten take around a fifth. This CDR3 has 15 residues. V was clipped by 5 bases and J by 2 bases; unmatched bases: 7. CDR1 MNHEY and CDR2 SVGEGT come from the germline V gene. The specimen was blood, either unsorted or a sorted T cell fraction (not recorded which). This receptor was identified in a male donor with ankylosing spondylitis. The genes are TRBV6-2 or TRBV6-3 and TRBJ2-3; 7 nucleotides agree with TRBD1. As DNA, the CDR3 is TGTGCCAGCAGTACCACAGGGGACCTCACAGATACGCAGTATTTT. Protein product: CASSTTGDLTDTQYF.